This T cell receptor (beta chain) is from a study of identifying expanded T cells in peripheral blood (dated by TCRdb to the late 2010s). For the wider study: Technical replicates were generated by sequencing separate aliquots of the same genomic DNA pool, with four replicates compared pairwise.

During the collection period, no infections or other immune events were recorded for the healthy donors. Healthy-donor blood repertoires served as a training cohort to calibrate time-dependent variance in a beta-binomial model of T-cell clone differential abundance. The training cohort was composed of approximately 10 healthy donors, 3 female and 7 male. On average the donors were around 39 years old, and their ages spanned roughly 25 to 70 years. Whole blood was collected from each healthy donor at three time points spaced two weeks apart and obtained from a commercial supplier. For immunosequencing, genomic DNA was extracted from unsorted whole blood. TCRbeta CDR3 regions were profiled with the immunoSEQ Assay using bias-controlled multiplex PCR amplification of genomic DNA. In the original analysis: To quantify the absolute abundance of each unique TCRbeta CDR3 region, the sequences were collapsed and filtered. Differential abundance was tested with two models: a binomial (Fisher-equivalent) model and a beta-binomial model that adds time-dependent variance fitted from healthy donors. Clones with fewer than 5 combined templates were removed, and a clone was called differentially abundant if the clone's Benjamini-Hochberg FDR was below 0.01. The form v = (b*log(k)+a)^2 was used to model beta-binomial variance as a function of total template count across the two samples. What TCRdb holds here is the immuneACCESS table cut down to in-frame rearrangements. Part of the clones is not present; checked against another copy, under half of the missing clones reflect an unresolved V gene, and the others are unexplained. V and J calls and clone size follow that table, whereas D and trimming were derived from the DNA. The sample table shows more than 85,000 clones, and 88% are seen once. 7% to 9% of the sample rests with the top ten.

Paper-wide results and their limitations: It was expected by the authors that biological variance in healthy repertoires might increase further over much longer intervals, such as months to years. In all healthy donors, the variance in clone template counts between samples taken roughly 14 days apart rose significantly as total template count increased. Across all healthy-donor time intervals, the beta-binomial model significantly cut both the number of clones called differentially abundant and the false-positive rate. Around 1.3 differentially abundant clones were flagged by the binomial model between technical replicates, whereas about 16.4 and 19 were flagged over approximately two weeks and four weeks, respectively.

On this clone itself: Its target antigen remains unknown. It has no much larger one-base neighbor in the sample; base qualities were not kept.

V ends up 4 bases short and J 4 bases short, with an unmatched junction base count of 4. The CDR3 runs 14 amino acids, cysteine and phenylalanine included. The CDR3 DNA has 42 bases and is translated from base 1. CDR1 MNHNS and CDR2 SASEGT were looked up in the germline V gene. The chain was built from TRBV6-1 and TRBJ2-7; 10 nucleotides in the junction match TRBD1. This sequence was found in a person between 18 and 75 years old in good health. The material sequenced was blood. For the CDR3, the sequence is CASSGRQGAYEQYF. In nucleotides, the sequence is TGTGCCAGCAGTGGACGACAGGGGGCTTACGAGCAGTACTTC.